The T cell receptor (beta chain) under discussion was sequenced for a study of blood T cell repertoires in COVID-19 (TCRdb year 2020). At the level of the whole study: The collaborator samples originated in the United States, Italy and Spain and spanned the acute and convalescent phases of COVID-19. The prospective study material was composed of cDNA or gDNA derived from T cells, B-cell-depleted T cells, or PBMCs. Subjects who had been exposed to COVID-19, were actively infected with it, or had recovered from it provided the deeply sampled blood TCRbeta repertoires that made up the dataset. A freely available public database, intended as a resource for researchers studying the immune response to SARS-CoV-2, is where the repertoires were released. Samples came from the ongoing ImmuneRACE study (first 160 participants) plus 1,254 subjects from 6 global collaborators. A de-identified subject ID, COVID-19 status, age in years and sex were almost always included in the sample metadata. Where available, HLA class I and class II types were obtained from metadata supplied by the sample provider rather than from assay-based typing. The paper as a whole reports these results and caveats: How much clinical and demographic metadata was included differed by source and by participant, and the metadata was provided uncurated.

The CDR3 runs 16 residues from the cysteine to the phenylalanine. Kept here is only the CDR3 DNA, which spans 48 bases and is read in frame from base 1. V lost 1 base and J lost 0 bases; the stretch between them is 13 bases long. The germline V gene (reference sequence) gives CDR1 as SGHKS and CDR2 as YYEKEE. Participants in the prospective study were aged 18 to 89 years, lived in some 24 United States geographic areas, and enrolled through a virtual design. Cohort assignment in the prospective study relied on participant-reported clinical history from a screening survey and a study questionnaire. Recovered participants in ImmuneRACE Cohort 3 were defined by two consecutive negative NP/OP PCR tests, clearance by a healthcare professional, or resolution of symptoms. Mobile phlebotomists in the prospective study collected whole blood, serum and a nasopharyngeal or oropharyngeal swab from every participant. Over a roughly two-month period, participants in the prospective study had the option of providing additional blood draws and questionnaires. Before DNA extraction, blood samples from the prospective study were shipped at room temperature or frozen.

TCRbeta CDR3 regions were amplified from genomic DNA by means of the immunoSEQ Assay, a bias-controlled multiplex PCR. For the original study's pipeline: The number of nucleated cells in each sample was estimated by amplification of reference gene primers within the assay. To quantify the absolute abundance of each unique TCRbeta CDR3 rearrangement, sequence reads were collapsed and filtered. Productive Simpson clonality was computed per sample as the square root of Simpson's diversity index over productive rearrangements. TCRdb holds this immuneACCESS table with in-frame rearrangements only. Some clones are missing; in checked studies, unresolved V genes explain under half, and the rest has no known cause. D and trimming were read from the DNA, whereas the V and J calls and clone size are those reported in that table. This sample is represented by roughly 290,000 clones; around 85% of them were singletons. The ten largest account for around 2.2% of the sample.

Concerning this clone: No antigen is known for it. No much larger clone is present one base from it, and per-base qualities are unavailable.

The receptor was isolated from a man in his thirties or forties who had recovered from COVID-19. Sequenced: PBMCs or T cells enriched from blood (not recorded which). The chain is encoded by TRBV5-5 joined to TRBJ1-1; tentative D gene TRBD1, with 6 bases matching. The sequenced DNA is TGTGCCAGCAGCTTGTCCACAGGGACTATGAACACTGAAGCTTTCTTT. Its translation is CASSLSTGTMNTEAFF.